This T cell receptor (beta chain) was found in a study of T cells after yellow fever vaccination (dated by TCRdb to between 2018 and 2021). Regarding the study in general: The SMART-Seq v4 Ultra Low Input RNA kit was used to prepare libraries from fractions with low cell numbers. Blood samples were taken at several timepoints before and after primary and secondary immunization, and bulk PBMC replicates and cell subsets were isolated. To follow T-cell clones before and after primary and booster YFV17D yellow fever vaccination, bulk TCR alpha and beta repertoires were sequenced over time. Two healthy male donors made up the cohort, one aged 18 to 29 years and the other aged 30 to 40 years.

TCR cDNA was synthesized by 5'RACE template switching, which introduced a universal primer site and unique molecular identifiers. Priming of cDNA synthesis was performed from both the TCR alpha and TCR beta constant segments. Library amplification used two PCR steps, and the second PCR step added sample barcodes and sequencing adapters. Libraries were sequenced on Illumina HiSeq 2500 (2x100 bp) or NovaSeq (2x150 bp). Turning to the authors' computational methods: MIGEC was used to demultiplex reads and collapse the reads into UMI consensus sequences, and MiXCR was used for V(D)J alignment. Using edgeR on replicate PBMC samples, clonotypes were called vaccine-responding if FDR was below 0.01 and the log2 fold change was above 5 up to day 15. Bulk clonotypes were assigned CD4 or CD8 identity according to which sequenced CD4 or CD8 repertoire held them at higher abundance. Through fastp at Q25 and MiXCR, TCRdb rebuilt clones from the public reads, retaining in-frame beta chains. Every CDR3 protein is listed once, alongside the most common genes and DNA of its rows. The V and J calls come from TCRdb's annotation, not from the publication. Here the sample has 500,000 to 550,000 distinct CDR3 sequences; less than 25% occur a single time. The biggest ten clones account for 15% to 20% of the sample.

This specimen's treatment or condition label, per the study, means: live attenuated yellow fever vaccine strain. Two biological replicates of bulk PBMCs were collected at each blood-draw timepoint. A standard Ficoll-Paque protocol was used to isolate PBMCs from peripheral blood. TriZol was used to extract RNA from bulk PBMCs, CD4 and CD8 fractions, and dextramer-positive and dextramer-negative fractions. On this clonotype itself: Its target antigen remains unknown. Base qualities were left out, and no much larger clone turns up one base away.

Broader findings and caveats from the paper: Computational filtering was needed because FACS-sorted repertoires could contain abundant contaminating clonotypes from the bulk population. After the booster, most of the clones that had expanded following primary vaccination were detected again (around 95% of CD4 and 85% to 90% of CD8), which suggests that memory was broadly maintained. A small share of clonotypes was detected in both CD4 and CD8 compartments, with the overlap likely arising from convergent recombination. The secondary T-cell response was found to be weaker but faster than the primary response, with a peak reached on day 5 rather than on day 15. Only a couple of donors were included in the study, so the extent to which the findings can be generalized is limited.

Sequenced here: PBMCs, sampled approximately 22 days after the first yellow fever vaccination. This TCR was sampled from a man aged 18 to 29 who received the YFV17D yellow fever vaccine.

The CDR3 protein is CASSQGGQVTYGYTF. The sequence in DNA is TGCGCCAGCAGCCAAGGGGGGCAGGTCACCTATGGCTACACCTTC. The sequence links TRBV4-1 to TRBJ1-2, and the D gene may be TRBD1, 6 bases matching. The germline V gene gives CDR1 as MGHRA and CDR2 as YSYEKL. Its CDR3 holds 15 amino acids, cysteine through phenylalanine. Only CDR3 DNA is held: 45 bases, read in frame from base 1. V and J lose 1 base and 4 bases, and a span of 13 bases separates them.